The 24 T cell receptor beta chains presented below share a single source sample, sequenced in a study of vaccination effects on CD4 cells after COVID-19. No cognate antigen is known for these TCRs. Before any sequencing was done, the ViraFEST assay used viral peptide pools to expand antigen-specific CD4+ T cells. Following 10 days of culture, CD4+ T cells were isolated. Participants each got two BNT162b2 or mRNA-1273 vaccine doses. Repertoires were generated with immunoSEQ multiplex PCR, while TCRdb's copy carries only in-frame clones and drops some. The table lists some 69,000 clones, 70% to 85% of them singletons, with about 1.6% in the top ten. Material: CD4+ T cells from PBMCs cultured with HCoV-229E spike peptides, obtained after COVID-19 vaccination. Receptors were obtained from a human donor who received a COVID-19 vaccine.

The rearrangement joins TRBV15 to TRBJ2-3, with 15 bases identical to TRBD2. The V and J ends lost 4 bases and 3 bases, in that order; junction bases with no gene match: 14. Germline V gene data show CDR1 as LNHNV and CDR2 as YYDKDF (reference sequence). The CDR3 has 20 residues. The CDR3 loop is CATSTFPPGLAGGKTDTQYF. DNA for the CDR3: TGTGCCACCAGCACCTTCCCACCGGGACTAGCGGGGGGTAAGACAGATACGCAGTATTTT.

The J gene is TRBJ2-3, the V gene TRBV3-1 (or the pseudogene TRBV3-2); tentative D call: TRBD2 (5 bases). Trimming removed 4 bases at V and 0 bases at J, with 14 bases between. The CDR3 sequence is 16 residues long. CDR1 is LGHDT, CDR2 YNNKEL, per germline (reference sequence). The CDR3: CASSLTMTTSTDTQYF. The CDR3 nucleotides read TGTGCCAGCAGCCTTACCATGACTACCAGCACAGATACGCAGTATTTT.

The rearrangement joins TRBV19 to TRBJ2-3, with 9 bases that match TRBD1. The junction had 9 bases not matched to a gene; V was cut back by 6 bases and J by 2 bases. The CDR3 is 16 amino acids. CDR1 and CDR2 (germline): LNHDA, SQIVND (reference sequence). CDR3 sequence: CASSLGTGLVTDTQYF. Here the CDR3 DNA reads TGTGCCAGTAGCCTCGGGACAGGGCTAGTCACAGATACGCAGTATTTT.

This clone was found a few times. The chain joins TRBV12-3 or TRBV12-4 to TRBJ1-1, with D possibly matching TRBD1 (6 bases). CDR3 length equals 13 residues. The V end was cut by 3 bases, the J end by 6 bases, with 11 bases between. The CDR3 is CASSFFRGAEAFF. The CDR3 region has the DNA TGTGCCAGCAGTTTTTTCAGGGGCGCTGAAGCTTTCTTT.

This clone appeared once. The V and J genes are TRBV6-5 and TRBJ1-1; 10 nucleotides line up with TRBD1. This CDR3 spans 15 amino acids. The ends lost 8 bases at V and 1 base at J; junction bases unmatched: 7. Germline assignment: CDR1 MNHEY and CDR2 SVGAGI. CDR3 DNA sequence: TGTGCCAGCCTAAGGGACAGGGGACGGAACACTGAAGCTTTCTTT. Translation: CASLRDRGRNTEAFF.

This clone was found once. V gene TRBV6-5 combines with J gene TRBJ2-5; possible D gene TRBD1, 5 bases. The germline gives CDR1 MNHEY, CDR2 SVGAGI. CDR3 size: 14 residues. V was shortened by 5 bases and J by 5 bases, with 15 bases between the two germline ends. CDR3 sequence (DNA): TGTGCCAGCAGTATTGATCAGGGTATCGAGACCCAGTACTTC. Residues: CASSIDQGIETQYF.

The rearrangement links TRBV18 to TRBJ1-4; 8 bases are shared with TRBD1. The CDR3 has 14 residues. With V trimmed by 5 bases and J by 4 bases, 3 bases remained unmatched. Germline lookup yields CDR1 KGHSH and CDR2 LQKENI. CDR3 loop: CASSRTGSNEKLFF. The DNA of the CDR3 is TGTGCCAGCTCAAGGACAGGGAGTAATGAAAAACTGTTTTTT.

V usage is TRBV6-5 and J usage is TRBJ1-2; 8 bases line up with TRBD1. The CDR3 runs 14 residues. Germline assignment: CDR1 MNHEY and CDR2 SVGAGI. With V trimmed by 6 bases and J by 0 bases, 3 bases remained unmatched. CDR3 bases: TGTGCCAGCAGCACAGGGGGTTCTAACTATGGCTACACCTTC. It codes for CASSTGGSNYGYTF.

This clone has just a few counts. This chain joins TRBV5-1 and TRBJ2-1, with TRBD2 matching 7 bases. Germline V gene data show CDR1 as SGHRS and CDR2 as YFSETQ. The CDR3 is 15 residues long. V was pared by 0 bases and J by 8 bases, with 8 bases of the junction left unmatched. The CDR3 reads CASSLATLGGDEQFF. The CDR3 DNA sequence: TGCGCCAGCAGCTTGGCAACTTTGGGAGGGGATGAGCAGTTCTTC.

This clone was detected only a few times. The CDR3 DNA is TGTGCCAGCTCGGGGGACAGGCTCTATGGCTACACCTTC. Protein sequence: CASSGDRLYGYTF. The chain joins TRBV18 to TRBJ1-2, with 8 bases that match TRBD1. In germline, CDR1 is KGHSH, CDR2 LQKENI. V dropped 6 bases and J dropped 4; count of bases not matched to a gene: 4. This CDR3 spans 13 amino acids.

The chain employs TRBV27 and TRBJ2-7, with D maybe TRBD2 (6 bases). Germline CDR1 and CDR2: MNHEY and SMNVEV (reference sequence). The CDR3 length is 14 residues. Between the trimmed V and J ends, which lost 0 bases and 3 bases, there was a span of 9 bases. The CDR3 DNA reads as TGTGCCAGCAGTTTATCGGGAGGTGACTACGAGCAGTACGTC. As protein: CASSLSGGDYEQYV.

CDR3 protein: CASSADSYGYTF. For the CDR3, the DNA is TGTGCCAGCAGTGCCGACAGCTATGGCTACACCTTC. This chain joins TRBV6-2 or TRBV6-3 and TRBJ1-2, with a possible D match to TRBD1 (5 bases). The CDR3 is 12 residues long. Trimming took 5 bases from V and 4 from J, leaving 8 bases between them. Per germline, CDR1 MNHEY and CDR2 SVGEGT.

The rearrangement links TRBV7-3 to TRBJ1-1; D not certain. This CDR3 region has 14 residues. Between the trimmed V and J ends, which lost 1 base and 0 bases, there was a span of 6 bases. In germline, CDR1 is SGHTA, CDR2 FQGTGA. The CDR3 sequence is CASSLIFMNTEAFF. CDR3 nucleotides: TGTGCCAGCAGCTTAATCTTCATGAACACTGAAGCTTTCTTT.

The chain joins TRBV4-1 to TRBJ1-4; no reliable D call. CDR3 size: 15 residues. The V end was cut by 1 base, the J end by 7 bases, with 13 bases between. Germline V gene data show CDR1 as MGHRA and CDR2 as YSYEKL. This CDR3 reads CASSQASLQIEKLFF. CDR3 coding DNA: TGCGCCAGCAGCCAAGCCTCCTTGCAGATTGAAAAACTGTTTTTT.

This rearrangement joins TRBV6-5 to TRBJ1-2, with TRBD1 identical over 7 bases. This CDR3 is built from 13 residues. The V gene end was trimmed by 2 bases and the J gene end by 6 bases; junction bases not matched to a gene: 3. Germline CDR1 and CDR2: MNHEY and SVGAGI. CDR3 bases: TGTGCCAGCAGTTACAGGGGGCAGGATGGCTACACCTTC. This encodes CASSYRGQDGYTF.

The CDR3 here is CASSKRGGTPLGTQYF. The CDR3 nucleotides read TGTGCCAGCAGCAAGAGGGGGGGGACTCCGCTGGGTACGCAGTATTTT. This chain connects TRBV11-1 to TRBJ2-3; D possibly corresponds to TRBD2 (7 bases). Per the germline V gene, CDR1 is SGHAT and CDR2 is FQDESV (reference sequence). The CDR3 is 16 amino acids. Trimming left V 5 bases short and J 8 bases short, with 23 bases between.

This clone was seen only a few times. The chain uses TRBV18 and TRBJ2-2, with D perhaps TRBD2 (5 bases). The CDR3 totals 15 residues. V was trimmed by 2 bases and J by 1 base, leaving 8 bases between them. Germline V gene sequence: CDR1 KGHSH, CDR2 LQKENI. The CDR3, as DNA: TGTGCCAGCTCACCAACCGGGATGAACACCGGGGAGCTGTTTTTT. Translated: CASSPTGMNTGELFF.

The chain is built from TRBV5-1 and TRBJ2-3, with no clear D. The CDR3 runs 14 residues. V lost 5 bases and J lost 0, with 10 bases in between. Per germline, CDR1 SGHRS and CDR2 YFSETQ. The CDR3 loop reads CASRQQTSTDTQYF. The CDR3 DNA sequence: TGCGCCAGCAGACAACAGACTAGCACAGATACGCAGTATTTT.

The CDR3 coding sequence is TGTGCCAGCTCACTATCCTACAGGGGAAGGACCGGGGAGCTGTTTTTT. It encodes CASSLSYRGRTGELFF. This rearrangement joins TRBV18 to TRBJ2-2; TRBD1 aligns across 7 bases. Per germline, CDR1 KGHSH and CDR2 LQKENI. The CDR3 sequence is 16 residues long. With V trimmed by 4 bases and J by 5 bases, 10 bases remained unmatched. The complete variable domain, with remaining parts taken from reference TRBV18 and TRBJ2-2, reads NAGVMQNPRHLVRRRGQEARLRCSPMKGHSHVYWYRQLPEEGLKFMVYLQKENIIDESGMPKERFSAEFPKEGPSILRIQQVVRGDSAAYFCASSLSYRGRTGELFFGEGSRLTVL.

V is TRBV6-5 and J is TRBJ1-6, with D possibly being TRBD1 (5 bases). The CDR3 has 13 amino acids. Trimming took 9 bases from V and 7 from J, leaving 13 bases between them. Germline loops: CDR1 MNHEY, CDR2 SVGAGI. CDR3 in DNA: TGTGCCAGTTCCAGGGCGGGGAATTCACCCCTCCACTTT. As protein: CASSRAGNSPLHF.

The chain has TRBV2 and TRBJ2-7, with D perhaps TRBD2 (6 bases). V was pared by 2 bases and J by 3 bases, with 14 bases between. The CDR3 totals 15 residues. CDR1 is SNHLY and CDR2 is FYNNEI in the germline V gene. CDR3 DNA: TGTGCCAGCAGTGAATCCGGGGGAACCTACTACGAGCAGTACGTC. Amino acid sequence: CASSESGGTYYEQYV.

The rearrangement uses TRBV6-5 and TRBJ1-2; the D gene is possibly TRBD1 (5 bases). Trimming took 4 bases from V and 8 from J, leaving 17 bases between them. The CDR3 spans 14 residues. The V gene's germline CDR1 is MNHEY and CDR2 SVGAGI. The CDR3 bases are TGTGCCAGCAGTTTAAGCCGGGACTGGCAGGGCTACACCTTC. This encodes CASSLSRDWQGYTF.

The chain joins TRBV29-1 to TRBJ1-2; 8 nucleotides align to TRBD1. V lost 6 bases to trimming and J lost 6 bases; unmatched junction nucleotides: 3. Per the germline V gene, CDR1 is SQVTM and CDR2 is ANQGSEA. This CDR3 is built from 11 residues. The CDR3 reads CSVRQGHGYTF. The DNA for the CDR3 is TGCAGCGTCCGACAGGGGCATGGCTACACCTTC.

This clone came up a few times. The V and J genes are TRBV7-9 and TRBJ2-3, with D perhaps matching TRBD1 (6 bases). The CDR3 sequence is 17 residues long. Trimming shortened V by 1 base and J by 0 bases, and 14 bases separated the two germline ends. Looked up from germline, CDR1 is SEHNR and CDR2 is FQNEAQ (reference sequence). The CDR3: CASSLGSGTTSTDTQYF. The CDR3 coding sequence is TGTGCCAGCAGCTTAGGTTCAGGGACAACTAGCACAGATACGCAGTATTTT.